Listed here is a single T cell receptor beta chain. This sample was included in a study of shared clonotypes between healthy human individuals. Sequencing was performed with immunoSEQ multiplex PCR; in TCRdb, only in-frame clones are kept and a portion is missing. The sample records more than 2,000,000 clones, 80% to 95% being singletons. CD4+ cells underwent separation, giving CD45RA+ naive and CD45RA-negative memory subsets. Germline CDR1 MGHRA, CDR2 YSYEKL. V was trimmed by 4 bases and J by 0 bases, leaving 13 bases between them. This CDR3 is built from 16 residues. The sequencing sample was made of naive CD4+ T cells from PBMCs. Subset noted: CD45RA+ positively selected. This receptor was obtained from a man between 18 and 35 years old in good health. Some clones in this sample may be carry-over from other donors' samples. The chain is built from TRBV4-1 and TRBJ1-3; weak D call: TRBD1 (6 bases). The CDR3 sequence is CASSLTTGSSGNTIYF. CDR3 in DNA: TGCGCCAGCAGCCTCACGACAGGCTCCTCTGGAAACACCATATATTTT.